This TCR beta chain was observed in a study of Tregs in tolerant kidney transplant recipients. Broader study findings: No direct test of biological reproducibility was done here. The most relevant donor-specific Treg TCRbeta repertoire apparently came from expansion with activated donor B cells. The small number of patients limits these findings pending further validation.

Unstimulated Tregs (CD4+CD25+CD127-) and CD4+CD25- non-Tregs were sorted from PBMCs. The CDR3 is made up of 14 amino acids. Germline V lookup: CDR1 SGHDT, CDR2 YYEEEE. J gave up 5 bases and V 3 bases, and 5 bases lay outside the gene matches. Some clones are missing from TCRdb's copy, which holds only in-frame ones; the method was immunoSEQ multiplex PCR. The sample records 92,000 or so clones, 90% to 95% being singletons. Turning to this clone: Its antigen is unidentified.

The clonotype comes from a human donor in good health. The sample was CD8+ T cells from blood. J is TRBJ1-5 and V is TRBV5-6; 7 bases match TRBD1. This CDR3 is CASSSDREDQPQHF. Here the CDR3 DNA reads TGTGCCAGCAGCTCTGACAGGGAAGATCAGCCCCAGCATTTT.